This T cell receptor beta chain was recovered during a study of blood T cell repertoires in COVID-19. Produced via immunoSEQ multiplex PCR; TCRdb's table is partial and in-frame only. The top ten clones hold about 2.5% of a sample with around 260,000 clones, around 92% of them seen once. This CDR3 is 16 amino acids long. The V gene's germline CDR1 is LGHNA and CDR2 YSLEER. V was trimmed by 4 bases and J by 0 bases, leaving 12 bases between them. The material sequenced was peripheral blood. The rearrangement uses TRBV4-3 and TRBJ2-2; possible D gene TRBD2, 5 bases. This clonotype was sampled from a young adult with COVID-19, enrolled during active disease. The CDR3 DNA follows: TGCGCCAGCAGCCGGGGAACACTAGCGAACACCGGGGAGCTGTTTTTT. It specifies CASSRGTLANTGELFF.